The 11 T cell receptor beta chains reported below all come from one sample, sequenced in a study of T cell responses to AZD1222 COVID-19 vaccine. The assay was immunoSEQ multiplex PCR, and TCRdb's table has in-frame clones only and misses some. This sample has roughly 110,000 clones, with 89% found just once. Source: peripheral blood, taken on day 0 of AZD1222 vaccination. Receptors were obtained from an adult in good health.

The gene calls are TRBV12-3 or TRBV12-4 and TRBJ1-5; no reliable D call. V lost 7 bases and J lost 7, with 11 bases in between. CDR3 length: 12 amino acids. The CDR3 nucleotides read TGTGCCAGCACCACACCGGGGCAGCCCCAGCATTTT. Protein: CASTTPGQPQHF.

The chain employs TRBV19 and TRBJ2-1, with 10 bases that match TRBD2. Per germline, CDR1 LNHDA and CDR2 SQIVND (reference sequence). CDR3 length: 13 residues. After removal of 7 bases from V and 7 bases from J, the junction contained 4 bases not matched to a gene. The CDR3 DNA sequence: TGTGCCAGTATCTCTAGCGGGAGTAATGAGCAGTTCTTC. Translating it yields CASISSGSNEQFF.

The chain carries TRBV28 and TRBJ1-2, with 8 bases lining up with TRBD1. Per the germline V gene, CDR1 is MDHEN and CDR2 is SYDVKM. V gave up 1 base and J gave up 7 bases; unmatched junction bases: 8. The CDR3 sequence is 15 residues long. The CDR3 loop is CASSLFETGDRGYTF. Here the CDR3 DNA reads TGTGCCAGCAGTTTATTTGAGACAGGGGATCGTGGCTACACCTTC.

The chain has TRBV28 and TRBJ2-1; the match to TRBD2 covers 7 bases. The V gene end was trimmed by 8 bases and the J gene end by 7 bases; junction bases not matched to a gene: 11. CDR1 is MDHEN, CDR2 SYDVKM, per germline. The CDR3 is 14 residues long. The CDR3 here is CASYRGGRKNEQFF. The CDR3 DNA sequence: TGTGCCAGCTACCGGGGCGGGAGAAAGAATGAGCAGTTCTTC.

The CDR3 nucleotides read TGTGCTAGTGGTTTGGCAGGGGGAGATACGCAGTATTTT. It is translated as CASGLAGGDTQYF. The chain joins TRBV12-5 to TRBJ2-3, with 7 positions matching TRBD1. The CDR3 spans 13 residues. The junction had 0 bases not matched to a gene; V was cut back by 1 base and J by 5 bases. The V gene's germline CDR1 is LGHNT and CDR2 FRNRAP.

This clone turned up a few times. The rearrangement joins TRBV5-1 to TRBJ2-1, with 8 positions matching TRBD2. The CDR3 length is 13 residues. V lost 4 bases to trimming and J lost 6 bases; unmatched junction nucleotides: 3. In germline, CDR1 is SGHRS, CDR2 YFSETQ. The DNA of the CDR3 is TGCGCCAGCAGCATCGGGACTAGCAATGAGCAGTTCTTC. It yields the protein CASSIGTSNEQFF.

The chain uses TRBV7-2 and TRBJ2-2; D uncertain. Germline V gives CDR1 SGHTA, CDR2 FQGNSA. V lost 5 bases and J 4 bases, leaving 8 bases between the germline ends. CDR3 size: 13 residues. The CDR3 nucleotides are TGTGCCAGCAGCCTAACAGTCACCGGGGAGCTGTTTTTT. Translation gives CASSLTVTGELFF.

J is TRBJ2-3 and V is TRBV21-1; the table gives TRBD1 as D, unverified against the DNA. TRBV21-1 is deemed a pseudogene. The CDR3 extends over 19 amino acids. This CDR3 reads CASGTRGTGLKWSRDTQYF. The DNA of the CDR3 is TGTGCCAGCGGGACCCGGGGGACAGGTCTTAAATGGTCGAGAGATACGCAGTATTTT.

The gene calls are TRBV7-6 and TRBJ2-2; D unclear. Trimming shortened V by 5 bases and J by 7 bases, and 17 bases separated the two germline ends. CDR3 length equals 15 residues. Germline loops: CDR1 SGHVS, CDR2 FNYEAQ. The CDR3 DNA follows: TGTGCCAGCAGCCTACCCTGGTCCGGCGGCGGGGAGCTGTTTTTT. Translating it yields CASSLPWSGGGELFF.

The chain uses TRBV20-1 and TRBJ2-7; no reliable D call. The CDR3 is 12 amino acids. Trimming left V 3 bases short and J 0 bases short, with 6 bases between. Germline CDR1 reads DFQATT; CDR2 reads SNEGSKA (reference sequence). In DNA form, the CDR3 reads TGCAGTGCTAGTGGCAGCTCCTACGAGCAGTACTTC. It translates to CSASGSSYEQYF.

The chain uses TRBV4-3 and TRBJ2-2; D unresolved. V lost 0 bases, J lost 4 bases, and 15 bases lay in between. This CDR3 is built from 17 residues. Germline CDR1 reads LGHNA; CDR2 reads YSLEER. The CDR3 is CASSQDVFSIFTGELFF. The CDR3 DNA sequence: TGCGCCAGCAGCCAAGATGTATTTTCGATATTCACCGGGGAGCTGTTTTTT.